These 3 T cell receptor beta chains were sequenced from one sample in a study of Ad26.COV2.S vaccination and SARS-CoV-2 variants. The repertoire was sequenced with immunoSEQ multiplex PCR; TCRdb's copy has only in-frame clones and lacks some. The sample shows roughly 350,000 clones, around 90% of them seen only once. Treatment noted: 15 to 20 received Ad26.COV2.S at low or high dose, single or two shots; a few received placebo; per-sample allocation not given. Each sample was drawn 63 days after the first injection (of vaccine or placebo). The specimen comprised peripheral blood, sampled in a trial of Ad26.COV2.S vaccine versus placebo. The origin of the receptors is a person aged 18-65 years who received the Ad26.COV2.S COVID-19 vaccine or a placebo.

The chain combines TRBV7-2 with TRBJ2-3, with unresolved D. Trimming took 2 bases from V and 5 from J, leaving 11 bases between them. Germline values: CDR1 SGHTA, CDR2 FQGNSA. The CDR3 extends over 14 amino acids. The CDR3 loop reads CASSLQAKLDTQYF. CDR3 in DNA: TGTGCCAGCAGCTTACAGGCCAAATTAGATACGCAGTATTTT.

In its sample, this clone was seen once. This rearrangement joins TRBV7-2 to TRBJ1-1; TRBD1 is a possible D gene (6 bases). CDR1 and CDR2 from the germline V gene are SGHTA and FQGNSA. The CDR3 sequence is 14 residues long. Between the trimmed V and J ends, which lost 1 base and 6 bases, there was a span of 12 bases. This CDR3 is CASSLDRGVPEAFF. The CDR3 DNA follows: TGTGCCAGCAGCTTAGATAGGGGGGTCCCTGAAGCTTTCTTT. Using reference TRBV7-2 and TRBJ1-1 for the parts outside the CDR3, the full variable domain is GAGVSQSPSNKVTEKGKDVELRCDPISGHTALYWYRQSLGQGLEFLIYFQGNSAPDKSGLPSDRFSAERTGGSVSTLTIQRTQQEDSAVYLCASSLDRGVPEAFFGQGTRLTVV.

The genes are TRBV15 and TRBJ1-1, with D maybe TRBD1 (5 bases). Trimming left V 1 base short and J 4 bases short, with 13 bases between. The length of the CDR3 is 15 residues. Germline values: CDR1 LNHNV, CDR2 YYDKDF (reference sequence). CDR3 amino acids: CATSRAQGVFTEAFF. The CDR3 bases are TGTGCCACCAGCAGAGCGCAAGGGGTGTTCACTGAAGCTTTCTTT.